This T cell receptor (beta chain) was sequenced for a study of control samples from healthy donors and cancer patients. The V end was cut by 2 bases, the J end by 6 bases, with 5 bases between. This CDR3 is built from 12 residues. Profiling relied on immunoSEQ multiplex PCR, and the TCRdb table lists in-frame clones only, not all of them. Of some 120,000 clones listed, 88% are singletons. The clonotype comes from a woman in her 70s in good health. The specimen was blood. This chain uses TRBV12-3 or TRBV12-4 with TRBJ1-5; D is unresolved. The CDR3 protein is CASSLWFQPQHF. In DNA, the CDR3 is TGTGCCAGCAGTTTATGGTTTCAGCCCCAGCATTTT.